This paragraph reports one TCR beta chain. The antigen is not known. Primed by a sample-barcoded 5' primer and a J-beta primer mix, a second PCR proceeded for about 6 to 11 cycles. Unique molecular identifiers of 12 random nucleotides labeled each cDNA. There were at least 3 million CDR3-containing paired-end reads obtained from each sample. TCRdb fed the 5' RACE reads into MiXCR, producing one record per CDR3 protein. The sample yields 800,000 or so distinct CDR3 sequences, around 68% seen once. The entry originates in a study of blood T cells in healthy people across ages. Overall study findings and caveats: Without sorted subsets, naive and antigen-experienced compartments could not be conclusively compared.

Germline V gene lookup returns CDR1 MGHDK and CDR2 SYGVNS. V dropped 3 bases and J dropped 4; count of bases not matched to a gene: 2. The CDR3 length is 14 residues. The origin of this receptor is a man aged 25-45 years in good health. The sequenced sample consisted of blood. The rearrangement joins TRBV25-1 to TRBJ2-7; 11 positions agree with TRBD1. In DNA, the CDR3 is TGTGCCAGCAGTGAGGGACAGGGGGTTTACGAGCAGTACTTC. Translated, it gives CASSEGQGVYEQYF.